The next 20 T cell receptor beta chains were all read from a single sample in a study of T cell responses to AZD1222 COVID-19 vaccine. Libraries were prepared by immunoSEQ multiplex PCR; TCRdb keeps only in-frame clonotypes and omits some of them. The sample holds over 140,000 clones. The sample taken for sequencing was peripheral blood. Source of these receptors: an adult in good health.

The rearrangement joins TRBV14 to TRBJ1-1, with no clear D. The V end lost 3 bases, the J end lost 1 base, and 6 bases lay between the germline ends. The CDR3 length is 13 residues. Per the germline V gene, CDR1 is SGHDN and CDR2 is FVKESK. The CDR3 loop reads CASSQGRNTEAFF. The CDR3 DNA reads as TGTGCCAGCAGCCAGGGGAGGAACACTGAAGCTTTCTTT. The entire variable domain, with the rest obtained from reference TRBV14 and TRBJ1-1, is as follows: EAGVTQFPSHSVIEKGQTVTLRCDPISGHDNLYWYRRVMGKEIKFLLHFVKESKQDESGMPNNRFLAERTGGTYSTLKVQPAELEDSGVYFCASSQGRNTEAFFGQGTRLTVV.

The chain recombines TRBV5-1 with TRBJ1-2; 7 bases align to TRBD1. The CDR3 length is 12 residues. Germline lookup yields CDR1 SGHRS and CDR2 YFSETQ. With V trimmed by 5 bases and J by 6 bases, 4 bases remained unmatched. This CDR3 is CASRAGGNGYTF. CDR3 nucleotide sequence: TGCGCCAGCAGGGCAGGGGGGAATGGCTACACCTTC. Full variable domain (remainder filled in from reference TRBV5-1 and TRBJ1-2): KAGVTQTPRYLIKTRGQQVTLSCSPISGHRSVSWYQQTPGQGLQFLFEYFSETQRNKGNFPGRFSGRQFSNSRSEMNVSTLELGDSALYLCASRAGGNGYTFGSGTRLTVV.

V usage is TRBV5-1 and J usage is TRBJ1-2; 7 positions match TRBD1. Germline V gene lookup returns CDR1 SGHRS and CDR2 YFSETQ. The CDR3 is made up of 16 amino acids. After removal of 2 bases from V and 0 bases from J, the junction contained 7 bases not matched to a gene. CDR3 region: CASSLGGDSSNYGYTF. CDR3 coding DNA: TGCGCCAGCAGCTTAGGGGGGGACAGTTCTAACTATGGCTACACCTTC.

The chain employs TRBV5-5 and TRBJ1-1; D ambiguous. The CDR3 runs 16 residues. V lost 0 bases and J lost 4, with 16 bases in between. The germline CDR1 and CDR2 sequences are SGHKS and YYEKEE (reference sequence). The CDR3 protein is CASSLAWAVRSTEAFF. The CDR3 DNA sequence: TGTGCCAGCAGCTTGGCCTGGGCAGTCAGGAGCACTGAAGCTTTCTTT.

The chain is built from TRBV5-1 and TRBJ1-1, with 9 positions matching TRBD1. V lost 0 bases, J lost 6 bases, and 6 bases stayed unmatched. Per germline, CDR1 SGHRS and CDR2 YFSETQ. The CDR3 length is 15 residues. The CDR3 nucleotides read TGCGCCAGCAGCTTGGTGGGACAGGGAGGCGCTGAAGCTTTCTTT. This sequence encodes CASSLVGQGGAEAFF.

A word on this clone: The sample contains more than one DNA sequence encoding this CDR3. The chain links TRBV12-3 or TRBV12-4 to TRBJ1-1; D not certain. This CDR3 contains 13 residues. Trimming cost V 2 bases and J 4 bases, with 8 bases left between them. The CDR3 DNA reads as TGTGCCAGCAGTTTAACAGAGGGCACTGAAGCTTTCTTT. Protein product: CASSLTEGTEAFF.

The J gene is TRBJ1-4, the V gene TRBV5-1, with D unresolved. Germline assignment: CDR1 SGHRS and CDR2 YFSETQ. The CDR3 contains 15 residues. Trimming cost V 4 bases and J 7 bases, with 17 bases left between them. CDR3 region: CASSPLGQAGEKLFF. DNA for the CDR3: TGCGCCAGCAGCCCTCTCGGGCAGGCAGGTGAAAAACTGTTTTTT.

V is TRBV5-1 and J is TRBJ2-3; D is undetermined. Trimming left V 0 bases short and J 2 bases short, with 13 bases between. This CDR3 contains 16 residues. Germline V lookup: CDR1 SGHRS, CDR2 YFSETQ. As DNA, the CDR3 is TGCGCCAGCAGCTTGGCTAGTGGGCCCTCCACAGATACGCAGTATTTT. Translating it yields CASSLASGPSTDTQYF.

The chain uses TRBV7-8 and TRBJ1-1; possible D gene TRBD1, 5 bases. The CDR3 loop spans 13 amino acids. V was shortened by 1 base and J by 5 bases, with 8 bases between the two germline ends. Germline CDR1 is SGHVS and CDR2 is FQNEAQ. CDR3 coding DNA: TGTGCCAGCAGCTTAGGGGGGGATACTGAAGCTTTCTTT. This encodes CASSLGGDTEAFF.

The V and J genes are TRBV2 and TRBJ2-7; D gene uncertain. V dropped 10 bases and J dropped 3 bases, with 13 bases sitting between them. Germline lookup yields CDR1 SNHLY and CDR2 FYNNEI. The CDR3 runs 12 residues. The CDR3: CATRNDGYEQYF. CDR3 nucleotides: TGTGCCACGCGAAACGACGGCTACGAGCAGTACTTC.

V usage is TRBV7-8 and J usage is TRBJ1-2; D not certain. Trimming stripped 0 bases from V and 5 bases from J, with 10 bases between. Per germline, CDR1 SGHVS and CDR2 FQNEAQ. There are 14 residues in the CDR3. The CDR3 protein is CASSLAPEVYGYTF. CDR3 DNA: TGTGCCAGCAGCTTAGCCCCAGAGGTATATGGCTACACCTTC.

The chain is built from TRBV6-1 and TRBJ1-3; D unclear. The germline V and J ends were trimmed by 3 bases and 1 base, with 10 bases remaining between them. The CDR3 spans 15 residues. Germline-derived CDR1 and CDR2 are MNHNS and SASEGT. CDR3 residues: CASSEGRTSGNTIYF. The CDR3 DNA reads TGTGCCAGCAGTGAGGGCAGGACTTCTGGAAACACCATATATTTT.

The CDR3 loop is CASSPLAEANYGYTF. The CDR3 DNA reads TGTGCCAGCTCACCACTGGCAGAAGCTAACTATGGCTACACCTTC. This chain uses TRBV18 with TRBJ1-2; D call uncertain. Germline V gene lookup returns CDR1 KGHSH and CDR2 LQKENI. CDR3 length: 15 residues. Trimming removed 1 base at V and 0 bases at J, with 9 bases between.

This chain connects TRBV6-4 to TRBJ2-2; D is uncertain. The CDR3 is made up of 18 amino acids. With 7 bases removed from V and 3 bases from J, the gap between germline ends came to 24 bases. Germline V gene data show CDR1 as MRHNA and CDR2 as SNTAGT. DNA for the CDR3: TGTGCCAGCAACTCCCCCCCAGCTCTGGTGGGATACACCGGGGAGCTGTTTTTT. Encoded protein: CASNSPPALVGYTGELFF.

V and J are TRBV9 and TRBJ2-1; D call uncertain. The germline CDR1 and CDR2 sequences are SGDLS and YYNGEE. The CDR3 totals 15 residues. V was clipped by 0 bases and J by 3 bases, with 10 bases between them. For the CDR3, the DNA is TGTGCCAGCAGCGTAGAGGAGAGATTCTACAATGAGCAGTTCTTC. Translating it yields CASSVEERFYNEQFF.

This chain joins TRBV7-2 and TRBJ1-5; 8 nucleotides line up with TRBD1. Germline values: CDR1 SGHTA, CDR2 FQGNSA. After removal of 5 bases from V and 11 bases from J, the junction contained 5 bases not matched to a gene. The CDR3 is made up of 12 amino acids. This chain's CDR3 is CASSPDRGTQHF. The CDR3 region has the DNA TGTGCCAGCAGCCCAGACAGGGGAACCCAGCATTTT.

The chain links TRBV4-1 to TRBJ1-2; no firm D call. V lost 0 bases and J 2 bases, leaving 16 bases between the germline ends. Germline CDR1 reads MGHRA; CDR2 reads YSYEKL. The CDR3 loop spans 17 amino acids. CDR3 region: CASSQDGWAGGNYGYTF. CDR3 in DNA: TGCGCCAGCAGCCAAGACGGTTGGGCAGGAGGCAACTATGGCTACACCTTC.

V gene TRBV5-1 combines with J gene TRBJ2-1; 9 nucleotides match TRBD2. V lost 4 bases, J lost 4 bases, and 6 bases stayed unmatched. The germline gives CDR1 SGHRS, CDR2 YFSETQ. The CDR3 sequence is 15 residues long. The DNA for the CDR3 is TGCGCCAGCAGCCCCGGGACTAGCACTTACAATGAGCAGTTCTTC. Translating it yields CASSPGTSTYNEQFF.

The J gene is TRBJ2-2, the V gene TRBV6-5, with 8 bases lining up with TRBD2. The CDR3 extends over 15 amino acids. Per the germline V gene, CDR1 is MNHEY and CDR2 is SVGAGI. With 6 bases clipped from V and 6 bases from J, the junction kept 9 bases outside the gene matches. CDR3: CASRDLRGVSGELFF. The CDR3 coding sequence is TGTGCCAGCAGGGACTTGCGGGGGGTCTCCGGGGAGCTGTTTTTT.

V usage is TRBV7-3 and J usage is TRBJ2-3, with D perhaps matching TRBD1 or TRBD2 (5 bases each). Germline V gene data show CDR1 as SGHTA and CDR2 as FQGTGA. The CDR3 runs 16 residues. Trimming removed 0 bases from V and 6 bases from J, with 16 bases in between. The CDR3, as DNA: TGTGCCAGCAGCTTAACCCGGGGCTTTGCCGTGGATACGCAGTATTTT. As protein: CASSLTRGFAVDTQYF.